This T cell receptor beta chain is from a study of CD8 T cells in ankylosing spondylitis. Study conclusions and caveats: Some of the motif variants had earlier been found in reactive arthritis patients' fluid and blood. Blood of patients with ankylosing spondylitis appeared to be characterized by a TCR beta motif of eight highly homologous variants. According to the report, clones linked to the disease were significantly enriched in matched synovial fluid samples taken from ankylosing spondylitis patients.

It was by quantitative 5'-RACE with molecular barcodes that TCR beta libraries were made. TCRdb used MiXCR to reprocess the 5' RACE reads, holding one entry per CDR3 protein. This repertoire shows 750,000 to 850,000 distinct CDR3 sequences, 12% found once; its top ten account for roughly 0.51%. V was trimmed by 5 bases and J by 3 bases, leaving 11 bases between them. The V gene's germline CDR1 is DFQATT and CDR2 SNEGSKA (reference sequence). The CDR3 contains 13 residues. This clonotype was seen more than once but under ten times. Its antigen remains unknown. Sequenced material: blood, either unsorted or a sorted T cell fraction (not recorded which). The gene calls are TRBV20-1 and TRBJ2-1; D is ambiguous. The receptor was derived from a male donor with ankylosing spondylitis. CDR3 in amino acids: CSARQSHYNEQFF. For the CDR3, the DNA is TGCAGTGCTCGGCAGAGCCACTACAATGAGCAGTTCTTC.